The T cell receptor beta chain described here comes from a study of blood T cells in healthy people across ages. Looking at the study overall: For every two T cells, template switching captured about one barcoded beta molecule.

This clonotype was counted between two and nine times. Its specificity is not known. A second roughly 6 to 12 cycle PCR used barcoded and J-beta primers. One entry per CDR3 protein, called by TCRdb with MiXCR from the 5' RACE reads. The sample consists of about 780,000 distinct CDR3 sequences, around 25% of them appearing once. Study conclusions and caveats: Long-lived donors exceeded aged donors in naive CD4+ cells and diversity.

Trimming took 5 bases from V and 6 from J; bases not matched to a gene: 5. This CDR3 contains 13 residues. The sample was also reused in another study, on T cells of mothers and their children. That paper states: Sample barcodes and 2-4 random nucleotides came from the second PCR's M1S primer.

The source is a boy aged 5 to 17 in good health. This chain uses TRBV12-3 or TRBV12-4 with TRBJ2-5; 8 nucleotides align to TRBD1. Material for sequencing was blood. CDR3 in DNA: TGTGCCAGCAGTCGGACAGGGTTGAAGACCCAGTACTTC. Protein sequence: CASSRTGLKTQYF.